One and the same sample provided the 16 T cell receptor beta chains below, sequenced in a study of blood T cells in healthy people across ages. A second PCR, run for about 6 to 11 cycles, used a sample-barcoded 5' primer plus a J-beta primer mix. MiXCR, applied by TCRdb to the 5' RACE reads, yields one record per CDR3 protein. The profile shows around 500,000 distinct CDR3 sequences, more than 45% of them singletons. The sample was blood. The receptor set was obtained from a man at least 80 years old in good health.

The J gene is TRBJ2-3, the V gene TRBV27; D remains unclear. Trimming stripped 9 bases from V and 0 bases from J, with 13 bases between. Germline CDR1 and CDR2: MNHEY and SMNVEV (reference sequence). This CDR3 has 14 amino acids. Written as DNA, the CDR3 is TGTGCCAGTCGGCCGGGTCCGAGCACAGATACGCAGTATTTT. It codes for CASRPGPSTDTQYF.

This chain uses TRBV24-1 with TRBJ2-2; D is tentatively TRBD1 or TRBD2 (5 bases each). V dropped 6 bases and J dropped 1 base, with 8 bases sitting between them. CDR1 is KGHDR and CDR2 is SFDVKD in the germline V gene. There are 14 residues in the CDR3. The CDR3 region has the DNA TGTGCCACCAGTAAGGGGAGGAACACCGGGGAGCTGTTTTTT. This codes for CATSKGRNTGELFF.

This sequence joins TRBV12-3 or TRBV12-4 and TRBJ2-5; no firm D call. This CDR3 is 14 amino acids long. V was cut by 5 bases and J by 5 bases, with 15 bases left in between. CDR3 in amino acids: CASSLQASAETQYF. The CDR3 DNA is TGTGCCAGCAGTCTTCAGGCCAGTGCGGAGACCCAGTACTTC.

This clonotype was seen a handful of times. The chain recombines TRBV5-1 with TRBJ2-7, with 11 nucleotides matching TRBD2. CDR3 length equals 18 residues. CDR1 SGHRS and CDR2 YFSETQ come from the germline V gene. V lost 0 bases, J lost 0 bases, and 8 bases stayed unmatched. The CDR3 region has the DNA TGCGCCAGCAGCTTGGCGTCTAGCGGGAGGCCGAGCTCCTACGAGCAGTACTTC. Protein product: CASSLASSGRPSSYEQYF.

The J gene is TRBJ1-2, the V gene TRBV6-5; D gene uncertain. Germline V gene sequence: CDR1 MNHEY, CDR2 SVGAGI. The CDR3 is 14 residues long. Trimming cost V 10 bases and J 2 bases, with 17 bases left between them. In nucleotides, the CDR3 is TGTGCCAACCCTCGGGCAGAACCGAACTATGGCTACACCTTC. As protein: CANPRAEPNYGYTF.

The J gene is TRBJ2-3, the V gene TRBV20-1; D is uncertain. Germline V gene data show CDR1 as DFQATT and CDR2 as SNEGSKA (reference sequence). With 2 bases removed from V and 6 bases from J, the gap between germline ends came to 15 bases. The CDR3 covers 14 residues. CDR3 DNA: TGCAGTGCTAGATTCAGGTCCCAACCGGATACGCAGTATTTT. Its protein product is CSARFRSQPDTQYF.

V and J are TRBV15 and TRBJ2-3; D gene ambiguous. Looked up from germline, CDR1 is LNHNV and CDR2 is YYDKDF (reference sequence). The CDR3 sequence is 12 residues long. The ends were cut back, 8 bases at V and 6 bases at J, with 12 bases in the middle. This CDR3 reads CATGVSWDTQYF. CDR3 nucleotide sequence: TGTGCCACCGGGGTATCCTGGGATACGCAGTATTTT.

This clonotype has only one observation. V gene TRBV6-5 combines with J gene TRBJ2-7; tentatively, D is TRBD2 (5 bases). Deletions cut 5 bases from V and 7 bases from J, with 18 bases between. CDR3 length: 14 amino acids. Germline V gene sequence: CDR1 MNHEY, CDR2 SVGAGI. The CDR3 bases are TGTGCCAGCAGTAGCGGTAGCTCCTACAATGAGCAGTACTTC. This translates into CASSSGSSYNEQYF.

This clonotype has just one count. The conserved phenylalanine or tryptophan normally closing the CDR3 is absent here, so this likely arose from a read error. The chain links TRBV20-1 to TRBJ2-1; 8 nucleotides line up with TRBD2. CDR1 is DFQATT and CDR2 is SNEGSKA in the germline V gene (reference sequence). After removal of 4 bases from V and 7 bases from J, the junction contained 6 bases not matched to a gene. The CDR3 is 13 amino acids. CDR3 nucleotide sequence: TGCAGTGCTATGAAGCGGGGGACGAATGAGCAGTTCCTC. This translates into CSAMKRGTNEQFL.

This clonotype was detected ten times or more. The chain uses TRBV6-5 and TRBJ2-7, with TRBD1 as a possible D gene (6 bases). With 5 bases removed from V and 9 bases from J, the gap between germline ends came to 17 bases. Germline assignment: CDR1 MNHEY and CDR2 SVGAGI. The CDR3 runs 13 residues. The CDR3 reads CASSKTGLRGQYF. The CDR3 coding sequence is TGTGCCAGCAGTAAAACAGGGTTGAGAGGGCAGTACTTC.

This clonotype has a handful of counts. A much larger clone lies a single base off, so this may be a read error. The DNA of the CDR3 is TGTGCCAGCTGCGAGGACAGGCCGAACACTGAAGCTTTCTTT. Translating gives CASCEDRPNTEAFF. This chain connects TRBV6-5 to TRBJ1-1; 7 bases map to TRBD1. The CDR3 is 14 residues long. Germline V lookup: CDR1 MNHEY, CDR2 SVGAGI. The junction had 7 bases not matched to a gene; V was cut back by 8 bases and J by 1 base.

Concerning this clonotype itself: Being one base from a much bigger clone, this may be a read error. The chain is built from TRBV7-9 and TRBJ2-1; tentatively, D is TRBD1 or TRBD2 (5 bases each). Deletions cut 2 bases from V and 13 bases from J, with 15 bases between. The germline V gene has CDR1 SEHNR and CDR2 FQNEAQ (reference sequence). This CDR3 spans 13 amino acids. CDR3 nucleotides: TGTGCCAGCAGCTTACTTGAAGGGGAGACCCAGTTCTTC. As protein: CASSLLEGETQFF.

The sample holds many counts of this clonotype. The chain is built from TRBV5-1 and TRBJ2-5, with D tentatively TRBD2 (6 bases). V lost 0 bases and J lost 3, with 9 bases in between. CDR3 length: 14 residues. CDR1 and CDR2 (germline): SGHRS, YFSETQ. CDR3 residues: CASSLARTKETQYF. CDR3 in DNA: TGCGCCAGCAGCTTGGCCCGGACTAAAGAGACCCAGTACTTC.

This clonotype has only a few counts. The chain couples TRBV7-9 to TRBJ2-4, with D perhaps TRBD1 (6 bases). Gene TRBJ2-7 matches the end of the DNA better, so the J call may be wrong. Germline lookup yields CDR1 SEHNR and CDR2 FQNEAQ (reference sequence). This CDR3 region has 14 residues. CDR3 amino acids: CASSDRQGNHEQYF. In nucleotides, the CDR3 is TGTGCCAGCAGCGATAGGCAGGGGAACCACGAGCAGTACTTC.

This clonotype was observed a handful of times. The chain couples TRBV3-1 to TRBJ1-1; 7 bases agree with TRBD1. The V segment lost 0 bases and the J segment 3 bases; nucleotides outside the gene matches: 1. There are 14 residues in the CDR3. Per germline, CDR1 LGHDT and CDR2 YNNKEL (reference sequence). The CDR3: CASSQEGTDTEAFF. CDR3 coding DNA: TGTGCCAGCAGCCAAGAAGGGACAGACACTGAAGCTTTCTTT.

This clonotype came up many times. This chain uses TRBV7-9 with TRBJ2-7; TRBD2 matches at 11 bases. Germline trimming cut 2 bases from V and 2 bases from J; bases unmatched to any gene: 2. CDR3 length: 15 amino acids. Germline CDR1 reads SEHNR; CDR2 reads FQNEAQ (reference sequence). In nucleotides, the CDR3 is TGTGCCAGCAGCTTAATGACTAGCGGGACCTACGAGCAGTACTTC. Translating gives CASSLMTSGTYEQYF.